Sequencing of this T cell receptor beta chain was carried out in a study (dated by TCRdb to about 2015). Broadly, across the study: The study examined whether tumor-infiltrating Tregs in breast cancer are drawn from blood Tregs or arise in situ by conversion from other CD4+ T cell subsets.

The germline V gene provides CDR1 SGHRS and CDR2 YFSETQ. The CDR3 spans 14 residues, from the cysteine through the phenylalanine. The CDR3 DNA has 42 bases and is translated from base 1. After removal of 4 bases from V and 8 bases from J, the junction retains 6 bases not matched to a gene. This clonotype was observed a handful of times. It lacks a known antigen. The input lacks base qualities; no much larger clone sits a single base away. Full-length TCR variable regions were amplified by 5' RACE PCR using constant-region reverse primers, and then by semi-nested PCR using Nested Universal Primer A. Using the ReliaPrep RNA Cell Miniprep System, total RNA was extracted, and the SMARTer RACE 5'/3' Kit was then used to reverse transcribe the RNA into 5'RACE-ready cDNA. An Illumina MiSeq was used to sequence the full-length TCR alpha and beta libraries, which had been barcoded with multiplex adaptors. Per the original workflow: For each of nine subset-tissue groups, sequencing data from the five patients were pooled, and the groups were compared by unsupervised clustering of TCR gene usage. The Morisita-Horn index, with shared sequences weighted by their contribution to each repertoire, was used to calculate repertoire similarity. TCRdb reanalyzed the raw reads on its own, using fastp at Q25 for trimming and MiXCR for clone calling, and kept in-frame beta chains. CDR3 protein duplicates are merged, each entry listing the most common genes and DNA. TCRdb, not the original authors, processed these V and J calls. The sample yields about 54,000 distinct CDR3 sequences; 17% were counted once. Under 3% of the sample is taken by the ten largest.

What the study reported, not specific to this receptor: Tumor memory CD4+ T cell TCR gene usage clustered with blood and lymph node memory CD4+ cells and lymph node naive CD4+ cells. Rather than covering whole repertoires, validation in the larger cohort was restricted to a single TCR beta V-J rearrangement. Tumor-infiltrating Treg TCR alpha and beta sequences overlapped most with tumor naive CD4+ T cells, then with blood naive CD4+ T cells.

The Miltenyi Naive CD4+ T Cell Isolation kit was used to purify naive CD4+ T cells, and CD25 microbeads were used to remove Tregs. Tregs, naive and memory CD4+ T cells from tumor, blood and ipsilateral draining lymph nodes of a few breast cancer patients underwent full-length TCR alpha and beta sequencing. Ficoll density gradient centrifugation was used to isolate mononuclear cells from lymph nodes or from under 55 ml of peripheral blood. Sorted cell populations were confirmed by FACS to exceed 90% purity. The sequenced sample consisted of naive CD4+ T cells sorted from blood. In the paper's terms, the cell subset or site label means: naive CD4+ T cells, CD4+CD45RA+CD25-. The TCR was taken from a female donor with breast cancer. The sequence joins TRBV5-1 to TRBJ1-4; 9 bases in the middle match TRBD1. The DNA reads TGCGCCAGCAGCCCGGGACAGGGAAGCGAAAAACTGTTTTTT. This translates into CASSPGQGSEKLFF.